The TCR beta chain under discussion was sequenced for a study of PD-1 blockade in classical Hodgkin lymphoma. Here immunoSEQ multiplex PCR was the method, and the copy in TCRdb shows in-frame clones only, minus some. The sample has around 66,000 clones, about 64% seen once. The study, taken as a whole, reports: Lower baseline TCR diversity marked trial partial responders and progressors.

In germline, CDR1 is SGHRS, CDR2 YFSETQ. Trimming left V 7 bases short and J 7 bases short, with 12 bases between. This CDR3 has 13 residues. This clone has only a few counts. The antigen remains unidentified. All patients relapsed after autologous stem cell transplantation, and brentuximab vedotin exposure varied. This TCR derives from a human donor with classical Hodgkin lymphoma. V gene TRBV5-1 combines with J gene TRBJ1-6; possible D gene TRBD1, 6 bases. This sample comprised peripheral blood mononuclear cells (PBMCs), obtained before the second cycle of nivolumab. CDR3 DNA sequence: TGCGCCAGCGAGAGGGGACAAAATTCACCCCTCCACTTT. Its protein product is CASERGQNSPLHF.